This TCR beta chain was found in a study of human T cells and chemical hapten exposure. This clonotype showed up many times. Documented time point: pre-sensitization, week 0. The treatment was: therapeutic diphenylcyclopropenone sensitization with weekly scalp DPC. This CDR3 comprises 13 residues. The germline V and J ends were trimmed by 9 bases and 4 bases, with 16 bases remaining between them. Germline CDR1 is SEHNR and CDR2 is FQNEAQ (reference sequence). Each CDR3 protein is one row after TCRdb ran MiXCR on the RACE reads. The repertoire holds under 70,000 distinct CDR3 sequences, 10% to 12% seen once, with roughly 4% in the top ten.

The chain has TRBV7-9 and TRBJ2-7; possibly TRBD2 for D (6 bases). The sequence derives from a woman aged 40-49 years with alopecia areata. Some clones in this sample may be carry-over from other donors' samples. The sequencing used whole blood, collected in connection with sensitization to the hapten diphenylcyclopropenone (DPC). CDR3 nucleotide sequence: TGTGCCAGTCGGGACGGGCTAGCGTACGAGCAGTACTTC. Encoded protein: CASRDGLAYEQYF.